Sequencing of this T cell receptor (beta chain) was carried out in a study of shared clonotypes between healthy human individuals (dated by TCRdb to the early 2020s). For the study in its entirety: The cohort comprised two women and a few men aged 18 to 49 years. To estimate repertoire size and how much clonotype sharing occurs between individuals, the study deeply sequenced the blood TCR repertoires of several healthy adults. To increase sequencing depth and limit assay-specific biases, different laboratories used diverse techniques to prepare libraries and sequence TCR repertoires. Each donor's leukapheresis produced roughly between roughly 0.85 and 10 billion PBMCs. Broader findings and caveats from the paper: Sampling was restricted to blood, and TCR repertoires in tissue are likely to differ from TCR repertoires in blood. Based on pairwise subsampling, the degree of clonotype sharing among donors was expected to be affected by sequencing depth. The genetic and exposure-history diversity represented was limited by the small number of donors.

About this clone itself: This clone's antigen is unknown. No base qualities exist here, and no much larger clone lies one base off it.

Using the deep immunoSEQ assay, multiplex PCR amplified TCR CDR3 regions from genomic DNA. Genomic DNA extracted from each cell subset was distributed evenly over all wells of several immunoSEQ 96-well plates, and each plate served as one replicate. For unsorted PBMC, 250 to 350 ng genomic DNA, equal to approximately 30,000 T cell genomes, was loaded into each replicate PCR. Ten immunoSEQ deep assay plates were used to sequence the unsorted PBMC genomic DNA. Purified libraries were quantified with a Qubit 3.0 fluorometer, sized on a Bioanalyzer 2100, and re-quantified with the KAPA Library Quantification kit. Each immunoSEQ 96-well plate was sequenced on its own single-read 150-cycle Illumina NextSeq 550 flow cell. Per the source publication's procedure: Because the immunoSEQ output held only junctional sequences and lacked quality scores, the filtering could not match the filtering applied to full-length reads. To assign V/J genes and CDR3, sequences were annotated against IMGT germline references using PyIR, a Python wrapper for IgBLAST v1.9. Reads with weak V/J assignments (E-value above 1e-6), missing CDR3, stop codons, out-of-frame junctions, or ambiguous translated residues were removed. A V3J clonotype was defined by an identical inferred V gene, J gene, and CDR3 amino acid sequence. The percentage overlap between two repertoires was calculated by dividing the number of shared unique clonotypes by the size of the smaller repertoire. Richness of each repertoire was evaluated using RTK rarefaction, the Chao1 estimator, and Recon v2.1 estimates of unobserved clonotypes. TCRdb retrieved this table from immuneACCESS and kept in-frame rearrangements only. Not all clones are present; in checked studies, unresolved V genes account for under half, and no reason is known for the remainder. V and J calls plus clone size are reproduced from that table; the DNA served to infer D and trimming. Within this sample are approximately 480,000 clones, with roughly 85% of them counted one time only. Around 12% of the sample is taken by the ten largest.

Donors were healthy HIV-negative adults with no recently reported acute infections or vaccinations. All donors were Caucasian adults living in Nashville, Tennessee, USA. For unsorted samples, roughly 90 million PBMCs were counted, and genomic DNA was extracted using the QIAamp DNA Blood Mini kit. Blood was collected by leukapheresis, and PBMCs were isolated by Ficoll-Histopaque density gradient centrifugation and then cryopreserved in liquid nitrogen vapor phase. The TCR was taken from a woman in her forties in good health. Some clones in this sample may be carry-over from other donors' samples. Material: PBMCs.

In nucleotides, the sequence is TGCGCCAGCAGCTCTGGGACCTTAAACACTGAAGCTTTCTTT. Its coded protein is CASSSGTLNTEAFF. The sequence joins TRBV5-1 to TRBJ1-1; TRBD1 is a weak D gene call, 5 bases matching. The CDR3 measures 14 amino acids from cysteine to phenylalanine. Just CDR3 DNA is preserved here, 42 bases in frame from base 1. For CDR1 and CDR2, the germline V gene lists SGHRS and YFSETQ. V sheds 3 bases and J sheds 2 bases, leaving 11 bases between their ends.